This entry lists 3 T cell receptor beta chains sequenced from one sample in a study of memory CD4+ T cells and cytomegalovirus serostatus. Sequenced by immunoSEQ multiplex PCR; TCRdb stores in-frame clones only, minus some. The sample includes 70,000 to 95,000 clones, approximately 80% of them seen just once. The sort gate was single viable CD3+CD4+CD8-CD45RO+ cells for memory CD4+ T cells. Sequenced input: memory CD4+ T cells from blood. These receptors originate from an adult in good health and CMV-seronegative.

The chain recombines TRBV19 with TRBJ2-6, with D hard to call. The ends were cut back, 0 bases at V and 2 bases at J, with 11 bases in the middle. The CDR3 has 17 amino acids. CDR1 is LNHDA and CDR2 is SQIVND in the germline V gene (reference sequence). For the CDR3, the DNA is TGTGCCAGTAGTATAGATCTGGGTGGGGCTGGGGCCAACGTCCTGACTTTC. Amino acid sequence: CASSIDLGGAGANVLTF.

J is TRBJ2-2 and V is TRBV5-1, with 8 nucleotides matching TRBD1. The V gene's germline CDR1 is SGHRS and CDR2 YFSETQ. CDR3 length equals 15 residues. J was trimmed by 4 bases and V by 4 bases; bases with no gene match: 6. The CDR3 bases are TGCGCCAGCAGCCCTGGACAGGGCCTCACCGGGGAGCTGTTTTTT. It encodes CASSPGQGLTGELFF.

This sequence joins TRBV5-4 and TRBJ1-6, with D tentatively TRBD1 (6 bases). Trimming removed 4 bases from V and 5 bases from J, with 13 bases in between. There are 15 residues in the CDR3. In germline, CDR1 is SGHNT, CDR2 YYREEE (reference sequence). For the CDR3, the DNA is TGTGCCAGCAGCCCTTTTGGACAGAATAATTCACCCCTCCACTTT. Translated: CASSPFGQNNSPLHF.